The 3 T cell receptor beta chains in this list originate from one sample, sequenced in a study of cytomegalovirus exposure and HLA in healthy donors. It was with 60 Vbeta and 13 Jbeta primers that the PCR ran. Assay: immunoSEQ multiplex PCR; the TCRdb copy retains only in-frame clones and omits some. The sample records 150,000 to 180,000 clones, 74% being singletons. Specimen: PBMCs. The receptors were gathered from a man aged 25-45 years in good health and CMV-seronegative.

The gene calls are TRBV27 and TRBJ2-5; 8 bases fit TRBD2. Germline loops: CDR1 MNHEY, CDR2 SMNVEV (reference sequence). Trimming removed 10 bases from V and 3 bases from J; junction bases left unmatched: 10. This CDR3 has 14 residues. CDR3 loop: CATTYTAGEETQYF. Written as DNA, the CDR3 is TGTGCCACCACCTACACAGCGGGAGAAGAGACCCAGTACTTC.

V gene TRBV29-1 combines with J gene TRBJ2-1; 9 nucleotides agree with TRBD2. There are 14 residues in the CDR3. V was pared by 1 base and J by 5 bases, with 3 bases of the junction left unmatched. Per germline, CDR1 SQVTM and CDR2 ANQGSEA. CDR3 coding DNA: TGCAGCGTTGAAGGGGGACTAGCCGACAATGAGCAGTTCTTC. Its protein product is CSVEGGLADNEQFF.

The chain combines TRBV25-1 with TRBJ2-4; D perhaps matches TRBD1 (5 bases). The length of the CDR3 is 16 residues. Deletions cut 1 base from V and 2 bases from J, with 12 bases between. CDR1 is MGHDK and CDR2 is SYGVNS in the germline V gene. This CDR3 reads CASSESGSGTKNIQYF. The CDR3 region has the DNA TGTGCCAGCAGTGAATCAGGGTCTGGAACCAAAAACATTCAGTACTTC.